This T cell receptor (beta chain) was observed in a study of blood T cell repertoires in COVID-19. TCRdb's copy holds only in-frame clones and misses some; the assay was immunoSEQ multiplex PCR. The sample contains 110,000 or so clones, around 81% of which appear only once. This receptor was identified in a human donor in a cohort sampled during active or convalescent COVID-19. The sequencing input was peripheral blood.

Here the CDR3 reads CASSVHQDRQETQYF. The CDR3 DNA follows: TGTGCCAGCAGCGTTCACCAAGACAGACAAGAGACCCAGTACTTC. The rearrangement uses TRBV9 and TRBJ2-5; TRBD1 is a possible D gene (5 bases). This CDR3 region has 15 residues. Germline V gene data show CDR1 as SGDLS and CDR2 as YYNGEE. The V end lost 2 bases, the J end lost 2 bases, and 13 bases lay between the germline ends.